The rows below give T cell receptor beta chains drawn from one sample of a study of immune characteristics of hereditary and idiopathic chronic pancreatitis. Sequenced by immunoSEQ multiplex PCR; TCRdb stores in-frame clones only, minus some. The sample lists about 14,000 clones; around 67% were seen once. The sequenced material came from pancreas tissue with hereditary chronic pancreatitis. Receptors originate from a human donor with chronic pancreatitis. The CDR3 runs from the conserved cysteine through the conserved F or W. A D gene is named only where the DNA matches it firmly. Size is stated for part of the rows, as once, few or many counts, or as a class when the clone is expanded.

clone size,V gene,D gene,J gene,CDR3 protein,CDR3 DNA
medium-sized,TRBV3-1/TRBV3-2,.,TRBJ1-1,CASSQWGGGEDTEAFF,TGTGCCAGCAGCCAATGGGGAGGTGGGGAAGACACTGAAGCTTTCTTT
.,TRBV2,TRBD2,TRBJ2-1,CASTEPGRLAGGSNEQFF,TGTGCCAGCACCGAACCCGGACGCCTAGCGGGAGGATCCAATGAGCAGTTCTTC
.,TRBV28,.,TRBJ1-2,CASSHDRTSNYGYTF,TGTGCCAGCAGTCACGACAGGACCTCTAACTATGGCTACACCTTC
.,TRBV5-6,TRBD1,TRBJ1-3,CASSRQGYSGNTIYF,TGTGCCAGCAGCCGACAGGGGTACTCTGGAAACACCATATATTTT
.,TRBV12-3/TRBV12-4,.,TRBJ1-1,CASSLEGATEAFF,TGTGCCAGCAGTTTAGAAGGGGCGACTGAAGCTTTCTTT
.,TRBV5-1,.,TRBJ1-5,CASSPGQGMGNQPQHF,TGCGCCAGCAGCCCGGGGCAGGGTATGGGCAATCAGCCCCAGCATTTT
medium-sized,TRBV30,.,TRBJ1-3,CAWQDSGNTIYF,TGTGCCTGGCAGGACTCTGGAAACACCATATATTTT
.,TRBV6-2/TRBV6-3,.,TRBJ2-3,CASSYSGDTQYF,TGTGCCAGCAGTTACTCAGGAGATACGCAGTATTTT
.,TRBV5-1,.,TRBJ1-2,CASSLGGRGDYGYTF,TGCGCCAGCAGCTTGGGTGGCAGGGGAGACTATGGCTACACCTTC
few,TRBV5-1,.,TRBJ1-2,CASSRAPTSDYGYTF,TGCGCCAGCAGCCGCGCCCCAACCAGTGACTATGGCTACACCTTC
.,TRBV27,.,TRBJ2-1,CASSRPPGRLGGNEQFF,TGTGCCAGCAGTCGCCCGCCGGGACGCCTGGGCGGGAATGAGCAGTTCTTC
.,TRBV4-2,TRBD2,TRBJ2-1,CASSQVLGGTSKYNEQFF,TGTGCCAGCAGCCAAGTTTTAGGCGGGACTAGCAAGTACAATGAGCAGTTCTTC
.,TRBV19,TRBD2,TRBJ2-5,CASSGRAKETQYF,TGTGCCAGTAGTGGGAGGGCCAAAGAGACCCAGTACTTC
.,TRBV28,.,TRBJ2-2,CASSGDRREELFF,TGTGCCAGCTCGGGGGACCGTAGAGAGGAGCTGTTTTTT
few,TRBV5-1,TRBD2,TRBJ2-1,CASGLAGIGSYNEQFF,TGCGCCAGTGGACTAGCGGGAATAGGGTCCTACAATGAGCAGTTCTTC
.,TRBV14,.,TRBJ1-4,CASSRQSVSNEKLFF,TGTGCCAGCAGCCGACAGTCCGTGTCTAATGAAAAACTGTTTTTT
few,TRBV28,.,TRBJ1-2,CASSFEHRGYTF,TGTGCCAGCAGTTTCGAACATCGTGGCTACACCTTC